Each of the 24 T cell receptor beta chains below was sequenced from the same sample in a study of cytomegalovirus exposure and HLA in healthy donors. A multiplex PCR was run with 60 Vbeta primers and 13 Jbeta primers. The data were produced by immunoSEQ multiplex PCR, yet TCRdb's version contains in-frame clones alone and is incomplete. The data contain over 130,000 clones, approximately 85% of them singletons. Sequencing input: PBMCs. The receptor set was obtained from a woman in her forties in good health and CMV-seronegative.

The chain links TRBV5-1 to TRBJ2-2; TRBD2 matches 8 bases. The trim removed 4 bases at V and 0 bases at J, leaving 5 bases unmatched. The CDR3 has 16 residues. CDR1 is SGHRS and CDR2 is YFSETQ in the germline V gene. CDR3 sequence reads: CASSPQLAANTGELFF. DNA of the CDR3: TGCGCCAGCAGCCCGCAACTAGCGGCGAACACCGGGGAGCTGTTTTTT. The full variable domain, its missing parts supplied by reference TRBV5-1 and TRBJ2-2, is KAGVTQTPRYLIKTRGQQVTLSCSPISGHRSVSWYQQTPGQGLQFLFEYFSETQRNKGNFPGRFSGRQFSNSRSEMNVSTLELGDSALYLCASSPQLAANTGELFFGEGSRLTVL.

This clone was seen once. This rearrangement joins TRBV6-5 to TRBJ1-2, with D perhaps matching TRBD1 (5 bases). V shed 6 bases and J shed 3 bases, with 14 bases lying between them. This CDR3 comprises 14 residues. Germline lookup yields CDR1 MNHEY and CDR2 SVGAGI. The CDR3 protein is CASRPVGGDYGYTF. The CDR3 bases are TGTGCCAGCAGACCCGTCGGGGGGGACTATGGCTACACCTTC.

The chain uses TRBV30 and TRBJ2-3, with a possible D match to TRBD1 (6 bases). CDR3 length: 14 amino acids. From germline, CDR1 is GTSNPN and CDR2 SVGIG (reference sequence). Trimming took 0 bases from V and 2 from J, leaving 9 bases between them. CDR3 region: CAWSVQGYTDTQYF. The CDR3 region has the DNA TGTGCCTGGAGTGTACAGGGTTACACAGATACGCAGTATTTT. The variable domain in full, completed from reference TRBV30 and TRBJ2-3, reads SQTIHQWPATLVQPVGSPLSLECTVEGTSNPNLYWYRQAAGRGLQLLFYSVGIGQISSEVPQNLSASRPQDRQFILSSKKLLLSDSGFYLCAWSVQGYTDTQYFGPGTRLTVL.

The chain is built from TRBV5-1 and TRBJ2-5; D gene uncertain. Deletions cut 0 bases from V and 5 bases from J, with 14 bases between. The length of the CDR3 is 15 residues. Germline V gene sequence: CDR1 SGHRS, CDR2 YFSETQ. The CDR3 DNA reads TGCGCCAGCAGCTTGGCCCCCGGTACCGGGGAGACCCAGTACTTC. Translation: CASSLAPGTGETQYF.

The chain uses TRBV21-1 and TRBJ1-2; the table's D call, TRBD1, was not checked against the DNA. TRBV21-1 is an annotated pseudogene. The CDR3 runs to 13 residues. CDR3 nucleotide sequence: TGTGCCAGCAGCAGGACAGGGGCTGGTGGCTACACCTTC. This sequence encodes CASSRTGAGGYTF.

V gene TRBV5-6 combines with J gene TRBJ1-1; maybe TRBD1 (5 bases). The CDR3 is made up of 13 amino acids. V was pared by 2 bases and J by 8 bases, with 13 bases between. Germline V gene sequence: CDR1 SGHDT, CDR2 YYEEEE. This CDR3 is CASSFGSGIEAFF. The CDR3 coding sequence is TGTGCCAGCAGCTTTGGTTCAGGGATCGAAGCTTTCTTT.

This clone occurred a few times. This rearrangement joins TRBV11-3 to TRBJ2-2; unclear D gene. The length of the CDR3 is 15 residues. The V end was cut by 1 base, the J end by 1 base, with 7 bases between. The V gene's germline CDR1 is SGHNT and CDR2 YENEEA. CDR3 sequence (DNA): TGTGCCAGCAGCTTAGGTGGCGGGAACACCGGGGAGCTGTTTTTT. It encodes CASSLGGGNTGELFF.

This rearrangement joins TRBV7-9 to TRBJ2-3; D is undetermined. Trimming shortened V by 1 base and J by 6 bases, and 8 bases separated the two germline ends. Looked up from germline, CDR1 is SEHNR and CDR2 is FQNEAQ (reference sequence). The CDR3 spans 13 residues. The CDR3, as DNA: TGTGCCAGCAGCTTAGGGGCCACCGATACGCAGTATTTT. Amino acids: CASSLGATDTQYF.

V is TRBV30 and J is TRBJ2-7; tentatively, D is TRBD2 (6 bases). CDR3 size: 15 residues. Per germline, CDR1 GTSNPN and CDR2 SVGIG (reference sequence). V lost 2 bases and J lost 0, with 14 bases in between. CDR3 sequence (DNA): TGTGCCTGGAGTTTCCCCGCGGGGTTCTCCTACGAGCAGTACTTC. Amino acids: CAWSFPAGFSYEQYF.

The genes are TRBV28 and TRBJ2-1, with 7 bases fitting TRBD1. Germline trimming cut 8 bases from V and 3 bases from J; bases unmatched to any gene: 1. Germline CDR1 MDHEN, CDR2 SYDVKM. The CDR3 runs to 12 residues. For the CDR3, the DNA is TGTGCCAGCGGGGACAGCTACAATGAGCAGTTCTTC. Translated, it gives CASGDSYNEQFF.

The rearrangement uses TRBV7-2 and TRBJ2-3; D may be TRBD2 (6 bases). This CDR3 spans 14 amino acids. The germline CDR1 and CDR2 sequences are SGHTA and FQGNSA. The V and J ends lost 5 bases and 1 base respectively, with 10 bases between them. As DNA, the CDR3 is TGTGCCAGCAGCCGGGGGTGGGGCACAGATACGCAGTATTTT. Protein sequence: CASSRGWGTDTQYF.

The chain couples TRBV5-8 to TRBJ1-2; a weak D match, TRBD1 (6 bases). This CDR3 is 12 amino acids long. V dropped 2 bases and J dropped 8 bases, with 10 bases sitting between them. Germline V gene data show CDR1 as SGHTS and CDR2 as YDEGEE. CDR3 DNA: TGTGCCAGCAGCTTAAACAGGGCGGGCTACACCTTC. Translated, it gives CASSLNRAGYTF.

A few counts support this clone. The gene calls are TRBV4-2 and TRBJ2-3; 7 bases are shared with TRBD2. V lost 0 bases and J lost 4; bases outside the gene matches: 16. Germline V lookup: CDR1 LGHNA, CDR2 YNFKEQ. The CDR3 totals 19 residues. CDR3 protein: CASSQDRYRQAGEADTQYF. DNA for the CDR3: TGTGCCAGCAGCCAAGATCGGTATAGGCAGGCGGGAGAGGCAGATACGCAGTATTTT.

V gene TRBV29-1 combines with J gene TRBJ2-3, with 8 bases that match TRBD1. The ends lost 8 bases at V and 4 bases at J; junction bases unmatched: 11. Germline V CDR1 and CDR2: SQVTM, ANQGSEA. The CDR3 has 14 amino acids. CDR3 in DNA: TGCAGCTCCTGCACCGGACAGGGTTCAGATACGCAGTATTTT. Its translation is CSSCTGQGSDTQYF.

The gene calls are TRBV7-9 and TRBJ2-7; 7 positions match TRBD2. The CDR3 extends over 16 amino acids. J gave up 0 bases and V 1 base, and 6 bases lay outside the gene matches. Germline V gives CDR1 SEHNR, CDR2 FQNEAQ (reference sequence). CDR3 nucleotides: TGTGCCAGCAGCTTAGTTGAAGCGGGAAGCTCCTACGAGCAGTACTTC. Its protein product is CASSLVEAGSSYEQYF.

V and J are TRBV28 and TRBJ2-1; TRBD2 matches at 13 bases. CDR1 and CDR2 (germline): MDHEN, SYDVKM. Losses at the gene ends were 7 bases for V and 8 bases for J; bases not matched to a gene: 5. This CDR3 is built from 14 residues. For the CDR3, the DNA is TGTGCCAGCATAAGGACTAGCGGGAGCTATGAGCAGTTCTTC. Protein: CASIRTSGSYEQFF.

The J gene is TRBJ2-1, the V gene TRBV5-1, with TRBD1 as a possible D gene (6 bases). The CDR3 length is 15 residues. From germline, CDR1 is SGHRS and CDR2 YFSETQ. The germline V and J ends were trimmed by 0 bases and 6 bases, with 13 bases remaining between them. The CDR3 DNA follows: TGCGCCAGCAGCTTGGAGGGTCAGGGGAGCAATGAGCAGTTCTTC. Translation: CASSLEGQGSNEQFF.

CDR3 DNA: TGTGCCAGCAGCTTAGGACAGGGCTATGGCTACACCTTC. This sequence encodes CASSLGQGYGYTF. V gene TRBV7-8 combines with J gene TRBJ1-2, with 7 nucleotides matching TRBD1. Trimming removed 1 base from V and 4 bases from J; junction bases left unmatched: 0. This CDR3 is 13 amino acids long. CDR1 and CDR2 from the germline V gene are SGHVS and FQNEAQ.

This chain connects TRBV27 to TRBJ2-2; the D gene is possibly TRBD2 (6 bases). With 6 bases removed from V and 6 bases from J, the gap between germline ends came to 14 bases. Germline CDR1 reads MNHEY; CDR2 reads SMNVEV (reference sequence). This CDR3 is built from 14 residues. CDR3 residues: CASSRGLNPGELFF. CDR3 DNA: TGTGCCAGCAGCCGGGGACTTAACCCCGGGGAGCTGTTTTTT.

V usage is TRBV9 and J usage is TRBJ2-3; 7 positions agree with TRBD2. Unmatched junction bases numbered 10, after V lost 6 bases and J lost 0 bases. This CDR3 spans 16 amino acids. The germline gives CDR1 SGDLS, CDR2 YYNGEE. In DNA form, the CDR3 reads TGTGCCAGCACCCCCAGACTAGCCCACAGCACAGATACGCAGTATTTT. It specifies CASTPRLAHSTDTQYF.

The chain uses TRBV5-6 and TRBJ2-5, with TRBD2 identical over 8 bases. The length of the CDR3 is 14 residues. Germline-derived CDR1 and CDR2 are SGHDT and YYEEEE. V trimming: 4 bases; J trimming: 3 bases; junction bases outside the gene matches: 5. The CDR3 region is CASSQGLEKETQYF. CDR3 nucleotides: TGTGCCAGCAGCCAGGGACTAGAGAAAGAGACCCAGTACTTC.

This clone was picked up a small number of times. This sequence joins TRBV5-8 and TRBJ2-7; 14 bases agree with TRBD2. V was pared by 0 bases and J by 1 base, with 3 bases of the junction left unmatched. The CDR3 length is 17 residues. Germline CDR1 reads SGHTS; CDR2 reads YDEGEE. CDR3 amino acids: CASSLGGLAGASYEQYF. For the CDR3, the DNA is TGTGCCAGCAGCTTGGGGGGACTAGCGGGAGCGTCCTACGAGCAGTACTTC.

V and J are TRBV21-1 and TRBJ1-2; TRBD1, the D gene given by the table, was not confirmed from the DNA. TRBV21-1 is a recognized pseudogene. This CDR3 comprises 15 residues. The chain's CDR3 is CASQSPGQGHYGYTF. As DNA, the CDR3 is TGTGCCAGCCAGTCCCCGGGACAAGGGCACTATGGCTACACCTTC.

The chain links TRBV5-5 to TRBJ2-1; 9 positions match TRBD2. Germline loops: CDR1 SGHKS, CDR2 YYEKEE (reference sequence). The junction had 9 bases not matched to a gene; V was cut back by 4 bases and J by 7 bases. The CDR3 length is 15 residues. The CDR3 DNA sequence: TGTGCCAGCAGCCTAGGACTAGCGACGTGGAATGAGCAGTTCTTC. It encodes CASSLGLATWNEQFF.